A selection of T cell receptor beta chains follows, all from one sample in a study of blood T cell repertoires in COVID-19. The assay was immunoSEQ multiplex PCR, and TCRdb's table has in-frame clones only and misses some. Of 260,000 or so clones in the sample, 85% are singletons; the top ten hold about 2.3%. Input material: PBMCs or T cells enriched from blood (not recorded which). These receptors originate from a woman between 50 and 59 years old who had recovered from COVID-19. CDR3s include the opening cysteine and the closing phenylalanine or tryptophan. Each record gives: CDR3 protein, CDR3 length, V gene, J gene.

CDR3: CASSLSFRGSGGVQETQYF
length: 19
V: TRBV11-2
J: TRBJ2-5

CDR3: CASSLRGDRGSSGSGDTQYF
length: 20
V: TRBV4-1
J: TRBJ2-3

CDR3: CASTRWGDSYEQYF
length: 14
V: TRBV2
J: TRBJ2-7

CDR3: CASSQSGTTYNEQFF
length: 15
V: TRBV5-6
J: TRBJ2-1

CDR3: CASSFFQGGPGNEQFF
length: 16
V: TRBV5-1
J: TRBJ2-1

CDR3: CASRITSGANEQFF
length: 14
V: TRBV6-5
J: TRBJ2-1

CDR3: CASSAGPAMVQYF
length: 13
V: TRBV27
J: TRBJ2-7

CDR3: CASRGLAGGSFYEQYF
length: 16
V: TRBV2
J: TRBJ2-7

CDR3: CASSMDRTGYEQYF
length: 14
V: TRBV19
J: TRBJ2-7

CDR3: CAISGRPGQGTHEQYF
length: 16
V: TRBV10-3
J: TRBJ2-7

CDR3: CASKNTGGRETQYF
length: 14
V: TRBV19
J: TRBJ2-5

CDR3: CASSSEDRNQETQYF
length: 15
V: TRBV18
J: TRBJ2-5

CDR3: CASSQDATGMYEQYF
length: 15
V: TRBV14
J: TRBJ2-7

CDR3: CASSLVVTGGSYEQYF
length: 16
V: TRBV7-9
J: TRBJ2-7

CDR3: CASSVGRGLVEKLFF
length: 15
V: TRBV9
J: TRBJ1-4

CDR3: CASSVAGHPANTGELFF
length: 17
V: TRBV9
J: TRBJ2-2

CDR3: CASRGGSTDTEAFF
length: 14
V: TRBV5-6
J: TRBJ1-1

CDR3: CAFEWTSGDNEQFF
length: 14
V: TRBV30
J: TRBJ2-1

CDR3: CASRRTEIAFF
length: 11
V: TRBV12-3/TRBV12-4
J: TRBJ1-1

CDR3: CASGLAGLGGSVEKLFF
length: 17
V: TRBV12-5
J: TRBJ1-4

CDR3: CASSQVGTGGNEQYF
length: 15
V: TRBV4-2
J: TRBJ2-7

CDR3: CASSTTSGGPSTDTQYF
length: 17
V: TRBV11-2
J: TRBJ2-3

CDR3: CASSLTGTVNNSPLHF
length: 16
V: TRBV5-6
J: TRBJ1-6

CDR3: CASSGLTGHQPQHF
length: 14
V: TRBV25-1
J: TRBJ1-5

CDR3: CASSQNLRYGYTF
length: 13
V: TRBV5-6
J: TRBJ1-2

CDR3: CASSQVARGYTF
length: 12
V: TRBV3-1/TRBV3-2
J: TRBJ1-2

CDR3: CAYQSGAGNTEAFF
length: 14
V: TRBV30
J: TRBJ1-1

CDR3: CASSPPGALGGKYNEQFF
length: 18
V: TRBV18
J: TRBJ2-1

CDR3: CASSSGQGVQPQHF
length: 14
V: TRBV7-2
J: TRBJ1-5

CDR3: CASSGRFSEAFF
length: 12
V: TRBV2
J: TRBJ1-1

CDR3: CASSFGGQGVTEAFF
length: 15
V: TRBV27
J: TRBJ1-1

CDR3: CATSDGGSQLTYEQYF
length: 16
V: TRBV24-1
J: TRBJ2-7

CDR3: CASSGTSGRFGEQYF
length: 15
V: TRBV5-4
J: TRBJ2-7

CDR3: CASIGTVQNTGELFF
length: 15
V: TRBV18
J: TRBJ2-2

CDR3: CASSEWRAGGETQYF
length: 15
V: TRBV25-1
J: TRBJ2-5

CDR3: CASSQTPGNLYEQYF
length: 15
V: TRBV3-1/TRBV3-2
J: TRBJ2-7

CDR3: CASSLGQGNEKLFF
length: 14
V: TRBV5-1
J: TRBJ1-4

CDR3: CASSPIYRDGGTEAFF
length: 16
V: TRBV28
J: TRBJ1-1

CDR3: CASSRRLANYGYTF
length: 14
V: TRBV3-1/TRBV3-2
J: TRBJ1-2

CDR3: CASSSGGLSGRNEQYF
length: 16
V: TRBV5-1
J: TRBJ2-7

CDR3: CASSSTSGRASPYF
length: 14
V: TRBV27
J: TRBJ2-7

CDR3: CASSGRGVDTIYF
length: 13
V: TRBV25-1
J: TRBJ1-3

CDR3: CASSINGQGVRDTQYF
length: 16
V: TRBV19
J: TRBJ2-3

CDR3: CASSPGGDGLSGYTF
length: 15
V: TRBV5-1
J: TRBJ1-2

CDR3: CASSSVGGTEAFF
length: 13
V: TRBV7-3
J: TRBJ1-1

CDR3: CASSRGGSGATYEQYF
length: 16
V: TRBV4-2
J: TRBJ2-7